This is a list of T cell receptor beta chains from one sample in a study of blood T cells in healthy people across ages. TCRdb fed the 5' RACE reads into MiXCR, producing one record per CDR3 protein. Here the sample spans roughly 800,000 distinct CDR3 sequences, around half being singletons. Sequenced sample: blood. These receptors were obtained from a man older than 75 in good health. Each CDR3 is given with its conserved first and last residue. Each record gives: V gene, D gene, CDR3 protein. The D gene is left open where the match is weak.

TRBV7-8,TRBD2,CASSSLVAGEKGNEQFF
TRBV10-3,.,CAISGRENYGYTF
TRBV12-3/TRBV12-4,TRBD2,CASSLAIGGSSYEQYF
TRBV12-3/TRBV12-4,.,CASRFQQNLGATQYF
TRBV29-1,TRBD2,CSARTTSGRLTGELFF
TRBV29-1,.,CSVEWLARINNEQFF
TRBV6-1,TRBD2,CASSAGTSGNNEQYF
TRBV6-1,TRBD1,CASPQGDIVGAGTDTQYF
TRBV9,TRBD2,CASSVGGRNRVDEQFF
TRBV3-1,TRBD1,CASRPTGIGGNTEAFF
TRBV7-6,.,CASSLQGTNEKLFF
TRBV9,.,CASSPAGAAYEQYF
TRBV28,TRBD2,CASSFSHTSGIAGDLSYEQYF
TRBV4-2,TRBD2,CASSRQTSGSSYEQFF
TRBV20-1,TRBD1,CSAAGQGTYEQYF
TRBV5-1,TRBD1,CASSLGTGVNYGYTF
TRBV5-6,.,CASSSGPRPPYEQYF
TRBV28,TRBD1,CASRDPGQSPKNIQYF
TRBV11-2,TRBD2,CASSLEKLAVDYEQYF
TRBV3-1,TRBD2,CASSQTPSGEQYF
TRBV20-1,TRBD2,CSARDRRTSGSGEQFF
TRBV5-1,TRBD1,CASSSRQGEEQYF
TRBV24-1,.,CATSDLEGSYTF
TRBV6-1,TRBD2,CASSSPPGLAGVRYEQYF
TRBV7-2,.,CASLYWGGQHRDAYF
TRBV20-1,TRBD1,CSAFRGPSYEQYF
TRBV6-6,TRBD2,CASSYWGGSGSQNEQFF
TRBV2,.,CATQDRSLSDTEAFF
TRBV20-1,.,CSADLGQRNQYF
TRBV5-1,.,CASSLAGLPGEQYF
TRBV12-3/TRBV12-4,TRBD2,CASIQTGLAAGELFF
TRBV21-1,.,CASKMSHRGNYEQYF